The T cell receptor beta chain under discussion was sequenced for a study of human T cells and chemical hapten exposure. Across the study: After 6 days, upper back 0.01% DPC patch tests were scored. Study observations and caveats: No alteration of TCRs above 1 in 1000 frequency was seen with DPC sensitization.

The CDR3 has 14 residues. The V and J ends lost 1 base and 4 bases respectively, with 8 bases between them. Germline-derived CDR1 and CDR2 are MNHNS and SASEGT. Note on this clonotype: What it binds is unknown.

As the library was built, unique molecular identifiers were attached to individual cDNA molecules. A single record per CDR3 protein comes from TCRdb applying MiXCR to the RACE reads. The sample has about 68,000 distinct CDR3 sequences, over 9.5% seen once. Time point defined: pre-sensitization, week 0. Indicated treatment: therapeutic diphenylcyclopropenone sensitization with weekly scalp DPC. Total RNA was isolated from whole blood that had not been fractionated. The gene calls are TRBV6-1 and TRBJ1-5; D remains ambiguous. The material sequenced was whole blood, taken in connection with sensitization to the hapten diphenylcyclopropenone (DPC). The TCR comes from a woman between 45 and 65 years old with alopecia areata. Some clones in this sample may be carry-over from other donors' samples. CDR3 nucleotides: TGTGCCAGCAGTGAAGTACAGACAAATCAGCCCCAGCATTTT. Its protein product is CASSEVQTNQPQHF.